This record concerns one T cell receptor beta chain sequence. Its target is unknown. No fewer than 5.5 micrograms of total RNA were isolated from every sample. This specimen comes from a study of blood T cells in healthy people across ages. Combining a sample-barcoded 5' primer with a J-beta primer mix, a second PCR ran for 7 to 11 cycles. Each of the cDNA molecules was tagged by a template-switch adaptor with 12 random nucleotides. TCRdb reanalysed the 5' RACE reads using MiXCR and keeps one entry per CDR3 protein. The table records roughly 410,000 distinct CDR3 sequences, about 49% of them present only once. Overall study results and limits: Unsorted PBMCs ruled out conclusive naive versus antigen-experienced comparison.

V lost 6 bases and J lost 3, with 8 bases in between. Looked up from germline, CDR1 is SNHLY and CDR2 is FYNNEI. The CDR3 runs 12 residues. The sequenced sample consisted of blood. The chain links TRBV2 to TRBJ1-2; TRBD1 is a possible D gene (6 bases). The sequence derives from a man aged 55-75 years in good health. The CDR3 region has the DNA TGTGCCAGCAGGAGGACAGACTATGGCTACACCTTC. It specifies CASRRTDYGYTF. Based on the CDR3 plus reference TRBV2 and TRBJ1-2, the full variable domain is EPEVTQTPSHQVTQMGQEVILRCVPISNHLYFYWYRQILGQKVEFLVSFYNNEISEKSEIFDDQFSVERPDGSNFTLKIRSTKLEDSAMYFCASRRTDYGYTFGSGTRLTVV.